A single sample gave rise to the 23 T cell receptor beta chains below, sequenced in a study of cytomegalovirus exposure and HLA in healthy donors. 13 Jbeta primers and 60 Vbeta primers were used for the PCR. Profiling relied on immunoSEQ multiplex PCR, and the TCRdb table lists in-frame clones only, not all of them. The table records 95,000 to 100,000 clones, 75% to 90% of them present only once. The specimen was PBMCs. These TCRs come from a man aged 25 to 45 in good health and CMV-seronegative.

This clone was counted once. The V and J genes are TRBV10-3 and TRBJ2-7, with 11 bases fitting TRBD2. The germline V gene encodes CDR1 ENHRY and CDR2 SYGVKD. CDR3 length equals 13 residues. V trimming: 10 bases; J trimming: 3 bases; junction bases outside the gene matches: 5. CDR3 region: CATGGLADYEQYF. Here the CDR3 DNA reads TGTGCCACCGGGGGACTAGCGGACTACGAGCAGTACTTC.

The genes are TRBV7-6 and TRBJ2-3; D possibly corresponds to TRBD2 (6 bases). V lost 5 bases, J lost 5 bases, and 14 bases lay in between. The CDR3 sequence is 14 residues long. CDR1 and CDR2 (germline): SGHVS, FNYEAQ. As DNA, the CDR3 is TGTGCCAGCAGCACTAGCACAGGACAAGATACGCAGTATTTT. Translated: CASSTSTGQDTQYF.

This chain joins TRBV5-1 and TRBJ1-3; D is unresolved. The CDR3 runs 16 residues. Germline-derived CDR1 and CDR2 are SGHRS and YFSETQ. Trimming left V 0 bases short and J 0 bases short, with 10 bases between. The CDR3 sequence is CASSLGGAYSGNTIYF. In DNA form, the CDR3 reads TGCGCCAGCAGCTTGGGCGGCGCCTACTCTGGAAACACCATATATTTT.

The V gene is TRBV27, the J gene TRBJ2-7; TRBD1 aligns across 9 bases. This CDR3 has 15 residues. Per germline, CDR1 MNHEY and CDR2 SMNVEV (reference sequence). The V segment lost 5 bases and the J segment 3 bases; nucleotides outside the gene matches: 8. CDR3 sequence reads: CASSEGTGLGYEQYF. The CDR3 DNA follows: TGTGCCAGCAGTGAAGGGACAGGGCTTGGCTACGAGCAGTACTTC.

This clone was counted once. The rearrangement uses TRBV18 and TRBJ1-6, with D unresolved. V was trimmed by 6 bases and J by 7 bases, leaving 10 bases between them. Germline V gene sequence: CDR1 KGHSH, CDR2 LQKENI. The CDR3 has 13 amino acids. CDR3 protein: CASSQEDNSPLHF. The CDR3 DNA follows: TGTGCCAGCTCCCAGGAGGACAATTCACCCCTCCACTTT.

This rearrangement joins TRBV19 to TRBJ1-1; 7 positions agree with TRBD1. The CDR3 contains 16 residues. With V trimmed by 7 bases and J by 3 bases, 14 bases remained unmatched. Per germline, CDR1 LNHDA and CDR2 SQIVND (reference sequence). The CDR3 DNA is TGTGCCAGTATTTACGCCCACAGGGGTACATACACTGAAGCTTTCTTT. Translated, it gives CASIYAHRGTYTEAFF.

The gene calls are TRBV15 and TRBJ1-2; 9 bases are shared with TRBD1. V dropped 0 bases and J dropped 5; count of bases not matched to a gene: 1. The CDR3 has 14 residues. CDR1 LNHNV and CDR2 YYDKDF come from the germline V gene (reference sequence). CDR3 loop: CATSREQGAYGYTF. The CDR3 bases are TGTGCCACCAGCAGAGAACAGGGGGCTTATGGCTACACCTTC.

The V and J genes are TRBV30 and TRBJ2-1; maybe TRBD2 (5 bases). Looked up from germline, CDR1 is GTSNPN and CDR2 is SVGIG (reference sequence). The V end was cut by 3 bases, the J end by 12 bases, with 15 bases between. The CDR3 is 12 amino acids. CDR3 residues: CAWSPGVSGQFF. The CDR3 DNA sequence: TGTGCCTGGAGCCCCGGGGTCTCGGGGCAGTTCTTC.

Of note for this clone: The conserved phenylalanine or tryptophan is not found at the CDR3 terminus, so this likely reflects a read error. The gene calls are TRBV29-1 and TRBJ1-1; D gene ambiguous. The CDR3 runs to 14 residues. The V and J ends lost 4 bases and 10 bases respectively, with 22 bases between them. Germline CDR1 SQVTM, CDR2 ANQGSEA. The CDR3 nucleotides are TGCAGCGTTGTGACGCGGATAGACCTTTCGGGAGCTTTCGTT. Protein product: CSVVTRIDLSGAFV.

The V and J genes are TRBV27 and TRBJ1-4; D is perhaps TRBD1 (5 bases). V lost 2 bases and J 0 bases, leaving 16 bases between the germline ends. This CDR3 contains 18 residues. Germline V CDR1 and CDR2: MNHEY, SMNVEV (reference sequence). CDR3 protein: CASSLLRQKDATNEKLFF. The CDR3 DNA reads as TGTGCCAGCAGTTTACTAAGACAGAAAGATGCAACTAATGAAAAACTGTTTTTT.

As regards this clone: The sample contains more than one DNA sequence encoding this CDR3. The chain links TRBV9 to TRBJ2-7; unclear D gene. CDR3 size: 13 residues. V dropped 2 bases and J dropped 0 bases, with 6 bases sitting between them. Germline V CDR1 and CDR2: SGDLS, YYNGEE. CDR3 residues: CASSVGSSYEQYF. CDR3 DNA sequence: TGTGCCAGCAGCGTGGGCAGCTCCTACGAGCAGTACTTC. The entire variable domain, with the rest obtained from reference TRBV9 and TRBJ2-7, is as follows: DSGVTQTPKHLITATGQRVTLRCSPRSGDLSVYWYQQSLDQGLQFLIQYYNGEERAKGNILERFSAQQFPDLHSELNLSSLELGDSALYFCASSVGSSYEQYFGPGTRLTVT.

The rearrangement joins TRBV4-2 to TRBJ2-7, with TRBD1 matching over 10 bases. CDR1 LGHNA and CDR2 YNFKEQ come from the germline V gene. This CDR3 region has 17 residues. Unmatched junction bases numbered 8, after V lost 0 bases and J lost 3 bases. The CDR3 is CASSQDVSTGGGYEQYF. CDR3 DNA: TGTGCCAGCAGCCAAGATGTATCGACAGGGGGCGGCTACGAGCAGTACTTC.

Concerning this clone itself: Compared with germline, one end of the junction differs, possibly owing to a read error. The chain is built from TRBV13 and TRBJ2-7; 16 nucleotides agree with TRBD2. In germline, CDR1 is PRHDT, CDR2 FYEKMQ (reference sequence). The CDR3 is 16 amino acids. The CDR3 nucleotides are TGTGCCAGCAGCCGAACTACCCTTGGGACTAGCGGGGGGGCGGACTTC. Encoded protein: CASSRTTLGTSGGADF.

The V gene is TRBV30, the J gene TRBJ1-2; D may be TRBD1 (5 bases). CDR1 and CDR2 (germline): GTSNPN, SVGIG (reference sequence). Trimming removed 0 bases at V and 11 bases at J, with 13 bases between. The CDR3 runs to 12 residues. The DNA for the CDR3 is TGTGCCTGGAGTGTACGTGGGGGGATGTACACCTTC. Protein product: CAWSVRGGMYTF.

This chain joins TRBV29-1 and TRBJ2-2; possible D gene TRBD2, 5 bases. Germline CDR1 is SQVTM and CDR2 is ANQGSEA. The CDR3 sequence is 14 residues long. V was shortened by 2 bases and J by 5 bases, with 12 bases between the two germline ends. CDR3 amino acids: CSVEWGRGTGELFF. In DNA form, the CDR3 reads TGCAGCGTTGAATGGGGTCGGGGTACCGGGGAGCTGTTTTTT.

This clone was recorded once. The chain links TRBV18 to TRBJ2-1; D gene unclear. CDR3 length: 12 residues. Between the trimmed V and J ends, which lost 3 bases and 7 bases, there was a span of 7 bases. Germline assignment: CDR1 KGHSH and CDR2 LQKENI. CDR3 DNA sequence: TGTGCCAGCTCACCCAGATTAAATGAGCAGTTCTTC. This sequence encodes CASSPRLNEQFF.

This chain connects TRBV4-2 to TRBJ1-4; 7 bases are shared with TRBD1. The germline V gene has CDR1 LGHNA and CDR2 YNFKEQ. J gave up 7 bases and V 5 bases, and 10 bases lay outside the gene matches. This CDR3 has 15 amino acids. CDR3 nucleotides: TGTGCCAGCAGCATAACAGGGGACGGGGTTGAAAAACTGTTTTTT. Its translation: CASSITGDGVEKLFF.

The chain uses TRBV11-1 and TRBJ1-5; D is unclear. There are 15 residues in the CDR3. Between the trimmed V and J ends, which lost 1 base and 2 bases, there was a span of 9 bases. CDR1 is SGHAT and CDR2 is FQDESV in the germline V gene (reference sequence). DNA of the CDR3: TGTGCCAGCAGCTTAGGAGGGAGTGGCAATCAGCCCCAGCATTTT. It translates to CASSLGGSGNQPQHF. Full variable domain (remainder filled in from reference TRBV11-1 and TRBJ1-5): EAEVAQSPRYKITEKSQAVAFWCDPISGHATLYWYRQILGQGPELLVQFQDESVVDDSQLPKDRFSAERLKGVDSTLKIQPAELGDSAMYLCASSLGGSGNQPQHFGDGTRLSIL.

This chain uses TRBV7-2 with TRBJ2-1, with 10 positions matching TRBD2. The CDR3 loop spans 16 amino acids. Trimming cost V 4 bases and J 7 bases; bases outside gene matches: 10. Per the germline V gene, CDR1 is SGHTA and CDR2 is FQGNSA. This CDR3 reads CASSSRSGGADNEQFF. The CDR3 bases are TGTGCCAGCAGCTCTAGGAGCGGGGGGGCGGATAATGAGCAGTTCTTC.

The rearrangement uses TRBV29-1 and TRBJ1-5; TRBD1 matches at 7 bases. Germline lookup yields CDR1 SQVTM and CDR2 ANQGSEA. The CDR3 is 13 amino acids. Trimming removed 7 bases from V and 9 bases from J; junction bases left unmatched: 12. For the CDR3, the DNA is TGCAGCGGTGGACAGGACTATCGAAGGCCCCAGCATTTT. It is translated as CSGGQDYRRPQHF.

The chain has TRBV6-6 and TRBJ1-5; possibly TRBD1 for D (5 bases). The CDR3 runs 16 residues. Deletions cut 4 bases from V and 0 bases from J, with 13 bases between. CDR1 and CDR2 from the germline V gene are MNHNY and SVGAGI (reference sequence). The CDR3 region is CASSSSGLSSNQPQHF. CDR3 bases: TGTGCCAGCAGTTCCTCGGGACTGTCTAGCAATCAGCCCCAGCATTTT.

This sequence joins TRBV7-8 and TRBJ2-7; 7 nucleotides line up with TRBD1. The germline V gene encodes CDR1 SGHVS and CDR2 FQNEAQ. V lost 1 base, J lost 3 bases, and 6 bases stayed unmatched. This CDR3 spans 15 amino acids. The DNA of the CDR3 is TGTGCCAGCAGCTTAGAAGGGGGCCTACTCTACGAGCAGTACTTC. Translation: CASSLEGGLLYEQYF.

The CDR3 DNA reads as TGTGCCAGCAGCGTAGAAGACAGGGGGCTCTATGGCTACACCTTC. It specifies CASSVEDRGLYGYTF. The gene calls are TRBV9 and TRBJ1-2, with 10 positions matching TRBD1. The CDR3 contains 15 residues. The germline gives CDR1 SGDLS, CDR2 YYNGEE. With 0 bases clipped from V and 4 bases from J, the junction kept 3 bases outside the gene matches. Variable domain in full (rest from reference TRBV9 and TRBJ1-2): DSGVTQTPKHLITATGQRVTLRCSPRSGDLSVYWYQQSLDQGLQFLIQYYNGEERAKGNILERFSAQQFPDLHSELNLSSLELGDSALYFCASSVEDRGLYGYTFGSGTRLTVV.